The rows below give T cell receptor beta chains drawn from one sample of a study of identifying expanded T cells in peripheral blood. This table comes from immunoSEQ multiplex PCR, and its TCRdb copy is limited to in-frame clones, with some not included. The data hold approximately 100,000 clones, with about 89% observed a single time. The material sequenced was blood. The source is a person between 18 and 70 years old in good health. Each CDR3 is given with its conserved first and last residue. The D gene is left open where the match is weak. Size values are once, few and many counts, or a class for expanded clones, and some rows have none.

.	TRBV27	TRBJ1-5	.	CASSHRADQPQHF	TGTGCCAGCAGTCACAGGGCCGACCAGCCCCAGCATTTT
.	TRBV12-5	TRBJ2-5	.	CASGLRHHRETQYF	TGTGCTAGTGGTTTGAGACACCACAGGGAGACCCAGTACTTC
.	TRBV4-3	TRBJ1-1	.	CASSQDRNTEAFF	TGCGCCAGCAGCCAAGACAGGAACACTGAAGCTTTCTTT
.	TRBV28	TRBJ1-5	.	CASSPSGRGPNQPQHF	TGTGCCAGCAGTCCCTCGGGGAGGGGTCCCAATCAGCCCCAGCATTTT
.	TRBV5-4	TRBJ2-4	.	CASSPPPSQGAKNIQYF	TGTGCCAGCAGCCCTCCGCCCTCACAGGGAGCCAAAAACATTCAGTACTTC
.	TRBV7-8	TRBJ2-1	.	CASSLGARQFF	TGTGCCAGCAGCTTAGGAGCAAGGCAGTTCTTC
once	TRBV27	TRBJ2-7	TRBD1	CASSSTGTGSYEQYF	TGTGCCAGCAGTTCGACAGGGACGGGAAGCTACGAGCAGTACTTC
.	TRBV19	TRBJ2-5	.	CASSTRPAGARETQYF	TGTGCCAGTAGTACCCGCCCGGCGGGGGCGCGAGAGACCCAGTACTTC
.	TRBV6-6	TRBJ2-7	.	CASSREGGEQYF	TGTGCCAGCAGCCGAGAAGGCGGGGAGCAGTACTTC
.	TRBV27	TRBJ1-4	.	CASRSGGRIRLNEKLFF	TGTGCCAGCAGGTCCGGGGGGCGTATTCGGCTAAATGAAAAACTGTTTTTT
.	TRBV4-1	TRBJ1-4	.	CASSHGRGNEKLFF	TGCGCCAGCAGCCACGGGAGGGGTAATGAAAAACTGTTTTTT
.	TRBV2	TRBJ2-5	.	CASSVLDYQETQYF	TGTGCCAGCAGTGTCCTCGACTACCAAGAGACCCAGTACTTC
.	TRBV7-2	TRBJ1-5	.	CASSLSGGNQPQHF	TGTGCCAGCAGCTTATCGGGGGGCAATCAGCCCCAGCATTTT
.	TRBV10-2	TRBJ2-5	.	CASSPDKAPLKETQYF	TGCGCCAGCAGCCCCGATAAGGCCCCCCTAAAAGAGACCCAGTACTTC
.	TRBV6-5	TRBJ1-1	TRBD1	CASRADRGRTEAFF	TGTGCCAGCAGAGCAGACAGGGGGCGTACTGAAGCTTTCTTT
.	TRBV7-2	TRBJ2-2	.	CASSLMGGVELFF	TGTGCCAGCAGCTTAATGGGGGGCGTGGAGCTGTTTTTT
.	TRBV6-8	TRBJ1-4	TRBD1	CARRNGTEGDTTPSATNEKLFF	TGTGCCAGGAGGAATGGGACAGAAGGGGATACTACGCCATCTGCAACTAATGAAAAACTGTTTTTT
few	TRBV5-4	TRBJ2-4	.	CASSREPVAKNIQYF	TGTGCCAGCAGCCGGGAACCGGTAGCCAAAAACATTCAGTACTTC
.	TRBV7-9	TRBJ1-4	.	CASSPGVEKLFF	TGTGCCAGCAGCCCCGGAGTAGAAAAACTGTTTTTT
few	TRBV19	TRBJ1-6	.	CASSIGKGRAVESPLHF	TGTGCCAGTAGTATAGGAAAGGGTCGGGCGGTCGAGTCACCCCTCCACTTT
.	TRBV7-6	TRBJ2-2	TRBD2	CASSSQLAGGRTGELFF	TGTGCCAGCAGCTCCCAACTAGCGGGGGGGCGCACCGGGGAGCTGTTTTTT
.	TRBV6-6	TRBJ2-3	TRBD2	CATVAGFRIDTQYF	TGTGCCACCGTAGCGGGCTTTAGGATAGATACGCAGTATTTT
.	TRBV7-9	TRBJ2-7	.	CASRPGAGAYEQYF	TGTGCCAGCAGGCCGGGGGCGGGGGCCTACGAGCAGTACTTC
.	TRBV15	TRBJ2-7	.	CATSRGRGRYNYEQYF	TGTGCCACCAGCAGAGGCAGGGGGAGGTATAACTACGAGCAGTACTTC
.	TRBV30	TRBJ1-2	.	CAWVLLGRYTF	TGTGCCTGGGTTCTTTTGGGGCGCTACACCTTC
.	TRBV5-1	TRBJ2-6	.	CASSLGRSGANVLTF	TGCGCCAGCAGCTTGGGACGCTCTGGGGCCAACGTCCTGACTTTC
.	TRBV19	TRBJ1-4	TRBD1	CASSILSGQGPNEKLFF	TGTGCCAGTAGTATCTTATCTGGACAGGGCCCTAATGAAAAACTGTTTTTT
.	TRBV5-4	TRBJ1-1	.	CASSLAGVMNTEAFF	TGTGCCAGCAGCTTGGCCGGGGTAATGAACACTGAAGCTTTCTTT
.	TRBV6-6	TRBJ2-7	.	CASSPLDYEQYF	TGTGCCAGCAGTCCCCTGGACTACGAGCAGTACTTC
.	TRBV21-1	TRBJ2-3	.	CASSRHDRESTDTQYF	TGTGCCAGCAGCCGACACGACAGGGAGAGCACAGATACGCAGTATTTT
.	TRBV7-2	TRBJ1-2	.	CASSLSGVQGQNGYTF	TGTGCCAGCAGCTTAAGTGGCGTCCAGGGACAAAATGGCTACACCTTC
many	TRBV6-1	TRBJ2-1	TRBD2	CASSELAGSYNEQFF	TGTGCCAGCAGTGAACTAGCGGGCTCCTACAATGAGCAGTTCTTC
.	TRBV14	TRBJ2-3	TRBD2	CASSQDRGTNPIAQYF	TGTGCCAGCAGCCAAGACCGGGGGACTAACCCTATCGCGCAGTATTTT